The 14 T cell receptor beta chains below all came from one sample that was sequenced in a study of T cells in Graves' hyperthyroidism and ophthalmopathy. The source material, RNA transcripts, was used to amplify TCR beta CDR3 regions. HTBI primers were used for first-round RT-PCR of the TCR CDR3. TCRdb ran MiXCR on the multiplex PCR reads and lists one entry per CDR3 protein. Here the sample spans some 620,000 distinct CDR3 sequences, about 16% being singletons. The sample taken for sequencing was blood. These receptors were taken from a woman in her 30s with Graves' hyperthyroidism.

As to this clonotype: A read error may explain this, as a much larger clone is one base away. CDR3 sequence reads: CARLSGAAGADTQYF. The CDR3 DNA reads TGTGCCCGCTTATCCGGGGCCGCTGGAGCAGATACGCAGTATTTT. The chain joins TRBV12-3 or TRBV12-4 to TRBJ2-3; either TRBD1 or TRBD2 may fit D (5 bases each). V was trimmed by 11 bases and J by 4 bases, leaving 22 bases between them. This CDR3 comprises 15 residues.

This clonotype showed up just a few times. The chain links TRBV4-1 to TRBJ1-5; tentative D call: TRBD1 (5 bases). The V gene lost 4 bases and the J gene lost 4 bases, with 14 bases spanning the gap. In germline, CDR1 is MGHRA, CDR2 YSYEKL. The CDR3 loop spans 15 amino acids. The CDR3 loop is CASSRNRDPNQPQHF. DNA of the CDR3: TGCGCCAGCAGCCGGAACCGGGACCCAAATCAGCCCCAGCATTTT.

This clonotype was counted ten times or more. The rearrangement uses TRBV20-1 and TRBJ2-5; D remains ambiguous. The CDR3 runs to 14 residues. Germline V gene data show CDR1 as DFQATT and CDR2 as SNEGSKA (reference sequence). Trimming left V 5 bases short and J 8 bases short, with 21 bases between. CDR3 sequence: CSASVAAPTGTQYF. The CDR3 nucleotides read TGCAGTGCTTCGGTGGCAGCCCCAACTGGAACCCAGTACTTC.

This clonotype was counted ten times or more. This chain joins TRBV27 and TRBJ2-1; the D gene is possibly TRBD1 (5 bases). V shed 0 bases and J shed 8 bases, with 14 bases lying between them. The CDR3 has 15 amino acids. Germline CDR1 MNHEY, CDR2 SMNVEV (reference sequence). The CDR3 region is CASSLSPASGYEQFF. Here the CDR3 DNA reads TGTGCCAGCAGTTTATCGCCAGCTTCAGGGTATGAGCAGTTCTTC.

The table lists this clonotype with many counts. The rearrangement joins TRBV7-9 to TRBJ1-5; no clear D gene. The CDR3 loop spans 14 amino acids. V lost 1 base to trimming and J lost 4 bases, with 8 bases between them. The germline gives CDR1 SEHNR, CDR2 FQNEAQ (reference sequence). CDR3 region: CASSLDSGNQPQHF. CDR3 in DNA: TGTGCCAGCAGCTTAGACTCTGGGAATCAGCCCCAGCATTTT.

V and J are TRBV19 and TRBJ2-1; 8 bases are a match to TRBD2. From germline, CDR1 is LNHDA and CDR2 SQIVND (reference sequence). This CDR3 is built from 13 residues. V lost 5 bases to trimming and J lost 7 bases; unmatched junction nucleotides: 4. The chain's CDR3 is CASSGRLANEQFF. The DNA for the CDR3 is TGTGCCAGTAGTGGGCGACTAGCGAATGAGCAGTTCTTC.

This rearrangement joins TRBV20-1 to TRBJ1-1; D gene ambiguous. With 5 bases removed from V and 2 bases from J, the gap between germline ends came to 21 bases. CDR3 length: 16 residues. CDR1 is DFQATT, CDR2 SNEGSKA, per germline (reference sequence). CDR3 bases: TGCAGTGCTCCCGTACCCTCAGGAATGCAAAACACTGAAGCTTTCTTT. Its protein is CSAPVPSGMQNTEAFF.

This clonotype was detected a few times. The chain has TRBV4-2 and TRBJ1-4; maybe TRBD1 (5 bases). Germline V CDR1 and CDR2: LGHNA, YNFKEQ. The CDR3 runs to 14 residues. V lost 4 bases and J 5 bases, leaving 11 bases between the germline ends. The CDR3 nucleotides read TGTGCCAGCAGCCCAGGGATCGGGAATGAAAAACTGTTTTTT. Protein: CASSPGIGNEKLFF.

In this sample, this clonotype turned up a few times. This chain uses TRBV28 with TRBJ2-5; the D gene is possibly TRBD1 (6 bases). The CDR3 consists of 16 residues. Germline V gives CDR1 MDHEN, CDR2 SYDVKM. V was pared by 1 base and J by 3 bases, with 15 bases between. The CDR3 nucleotides are TGTGCCAGCAGTTTATTGGACAGAAGAACCAAAGAGACCCAGTACTTC. It codes for CASSLLDRRTKETQYF.

This clonotype was observed at least ten times. CDR3 sequence reads: CASRTFGLAGTYEQYF. The CDR3 region has the DNA TGTGCCAGCAGGACCTTCGGACTAGCGGGGACCTACGAGCAGTACTTC. The V gene is TRBV2, the J gene TRBJ2-7; 12 bases fit TRBD2. The junction had 8 bases not matched to a gene; V was cut back by 6 bases and J by 2 bases. CDR1 is SNHLY, CDR2 FYNNEI, per germline. This CDR3 has 16 amino acids.

This chain joins TRBV20-1 and TRBJ2-3; D is unclear. Germline CDR1 and CDR2: DFQATT and SNEGSKA (reference sequence). The ends were cut back, 0 bases at V and 4 bases at J, with 14 bases in the middle. CDR3 length: 15 residues. In DNA form, the CDR3 reads TGCAGTGCTAGAGATCCTAATTCTGAAGCAGATACGCAGTATTTT. Residues: CSARDPNSEADTQYF.

This chain uses TRBV7-9 with TRBJ1-2; no firm D call. The CDR3 runs to 16 residues. Deletions cut 1 base from V and 0 bases from J, with 12 bases between. Germline CDR1 reads SEHNR; CDR2 reads FQNEAQ (reference sequence). CDR3 residues: CASSLVGTGANYGYTF. CDR3 bases: TGTGCCAGCAGCTTAGTAGGCACGGGAGCTAACTATGGCTACACCTTC.

The genes are TRBV29-1 and TRBJ2-1; tentatively, D is TRBD2 (5 bases). The germline V and J ends were trimmed by 7 bases and 4 bases, with 20 bases remaining between them. CDR1 is SQVTM and CDR2 is ANQGSEA in the germline V gene. This CDR3 comprises 15 residues. The CDR3 region is CSGTSDLTTYNEQFF. The CDR3 bases are TGCAGCGGGACCTCCGACTTGACTACGTACAATGAGCAGTTCTTC.

The chain employs TRBV27 and TRBJ1-2, with TRBD1 identical over 7 bases. The J segment lost 1 base and the V segment lost 5 bases, leaving 4 bases of the junction unmatched. The CDR3 is 14 residues long. The germline CDR1 and CDR2 sequences are MNHEY and SMNVEV (reference sequence). CDR3 DNA sequence: TGTGCCAGCAGTGGGGACAGATTTAACTATGGCTACACCTTC. Its protein is CASSGDRFNYGYTF.